These 2 T cell receptor beta chains originate from one sample sequenced in a study of identifying expanded T cells in peripheral blood. Assay used: immunoSEQ multiplex PCR; TCRdb lists only in-frame clones, some missing. This sample yields 70,000 to 95,000 clones, of which around nine tenths are seen a single time; around 4% belongs to the top ten. The source material was blood. The origin of the receptors is a person between 18 and 75 years old in good health.

The chain links TRBV5-1 to TRBJ1-4; D uncertain. Germline assignment: CDR1 SGHRS and CDR2 YFSETQ. V lost 4 bases to trimming and J lost 6 bases, with 13 bases between them. The CDR3 is 14 residues long. For the CDR3, the DNA is TGCGCCAGCAGCGATTTAGGCCAGGATGAAAAACTGTTTTTT. Translated: CASSDLGQDEKLFF.

CDR3 DNA: TGTGCCAGCTCACCCTACAGGGAAGCGAACACCGGGGAGCTGTTTTTT. Protein: CASSPYREANTGELFF. The chain recombines TRBV18 with TRBJ2-2; possible D gene TRBD1, 6 bases. From germline, CDR1 is KGHSH and CDR2 LQKENI. The CDR3 extends over 16 amino acids. V dropped 3 bases and J dropped 0 bases, with 11 bases sitting between them.